This T cell receptor beta chain appears in the sequencing data of a study of T cell repertoires in cytomegalovirus infection (dated by TCRdb to 2018 to 2020). Regarding the study in general: Donor HLA type was relevant to the analysis, as public TCR beta signatures indicated carriage of CMV infection together with the matching HLA type.

This clonotype showed up many times. This clone's antigen is unknown. Base qualities are not at hand, and no much larger clone is one base apart. The paper as a whole reports these results and caveats: The ex vivo response was dominated by HLA-C-restricted CMV-specific TCR beta clonotypes, which also provided the single most frequent clonotype in two of eight donors. In both this cohort and an independent cohort of several hundred donors, the cumulative frequency of public TCR beta family members distinguished carriers of CMV infection plus the relevant HLA type.

V drops 7 bases and J drops 7 bases, leaving 23 bases in between. The CDR3 contains 16 residues, cysteine and phenylalanine counted. Only the CDR3 portion is preserved as DNA: 48 bases, with reading frame beginning at the first base. CDR1 and CDR2, looked up from the germline V gene, are SGHVT and SQSDAQ. Sequencing instrument: Illumina HiSeq 1500. TCRdb itself trimmed the public reads at Q25 with fastp, ran MiXCR and retained productive beta chains. Every entry covers one CDR3 protein and lists the most common genes and DNA from its rows. The sample has roughly 600,000 distinct CDR3 sequences on record, more than 20% of them singletons. Roughly 8% of the sample belongs to the ten largest clones.

The sequence was collected from a human donor in good health (CMV status not recorded). Some clones in this sample may be carry-over from other donors' samples. The rearranged segments are TRBV7-4 and TRBJ2-1, and TRBD2 may be the D gene, going by 7 matching bases. Sequencing input: CD8+ T cells from PBMCs. Here is the DNA: TGTGCCAGCACCGTCCCGGGGGGCGCGGGGAGAAATGAGCAGTTCTTC. It encodes CASTVPGGAGRNEQFF. Supplemented by the reference TRBV7-4 and TRBJ2-1 proteins around the CDR3, the complete variable domain is GAGVSQSPRYKVAKRGRDVALRCDSISGHVTLYWYRQTLGQGSEVLTYSQSDAQRDKSGRPSGRFSAERPERSVSTLKIQRTEQGDSAVYLCASTVPGGAGRNEQFFGPGTRLTVL.